The 9 T cell receptor beta chains below all came from one sample that was sequenced in a study of human T cells and chemical hapten exposure. One entry per CDR3 protein results from TCRdb running MiXCR on the RACE reads. The sample includes 50,000 or so distinct CDR3 sequences, approximately 9.9% of them seen just once. Time point noted: patch test 3, about 24 weeks after DPC sensitization. Specified treatment: therapeutic diphenylcyclopropenone sensitization with weekly scalp DPC. Sequencing used whole blood, obtained in connection with sensitization to the hapten diphenylcyclopropenone (DPC). Receptors were obtained from a woman aged 40 to 50 with alopecia areata. Some clones in this sample may be carry-over from other donors' samples.

V usage is TRBV27 and J usage is TRBJ1-1; D is ambiguous. The germline V and J ends were trimmed by 6 bases and 4 bases, with 9 bases remaining between them. The CDR3 covers 12 residues. The V gene's germline CDR1 is MNHEY and CDR2 SMNVEV (reference sequence). In DNA form, the CDR3 reads TGTGCCAGCAGCGGAGGCGGCACTGAAGCTTTCTTT. Translation gives CASSGGGTEAFF.

The chain links TRBV29-1 to TRBJ2-2; D gene ambiguous. Germline CDR1 reads SQVTM; CDR2 reads ANQGSEA. CDR3 length: 14 residues. V lost 6 bases and J 7 bases, leaving 18 bases between the germline ends. CDR3 amino acids: CSVGVPQEFGELFF. The CDR3 coding sequence is TGCAGCGTCGGAGTTCCGCAGGAGTTCGGGGAGCTGTTTTTT.

V usage is TRBV6-5 and J usage is TRBJ2-5; 9 bases agree with TRBD1. Unmatched junction bases numbered 13, after V lost 0 bases and J lost 2 bases. CDR1 is MNHEY and CDR2 is SVGAGI in the germline V gene. The CDR3 extends over 19 amino acids. The CDR3: CASSYSSTGGGIWQETQYF. DNA of the CDR3: TGTGCCAGCAGTTACTCTAGTACAGGGGGCGGGATATGGCAAGAGACCCAGTACTTC.

The chain links TRBV24-1 to TRBJ2-1; TRBD2 is a possible D gene (6 bases). The CDR3 length is 13 residues. Trimming removed 7 bases at V and 2 bases at J, with 8 bases between. Germline-derived CDR1 and CDR2 are KGHDR and SFDVKD. Here the CDR3 reads CATRAGPYNEQFF. As DNA, the CDR3 is TGTGCCACCAGAGCGGGCCCCTACAATGAGCAGTTCTTC.

This clonotype was counted many times. V gene TRBV7-2 combines with J gene TRBJ2-1; 8 bases fit TRBD2. The CDR3 contains 15 residues. The germline gives CDR1 SGHTA, CDR2 FQGNSA. V lost 5 bases to trimming and J lost 9 bases; unmatched junction nucleotides: 12. The CDR3 here is CASSPSYRGGIEQFF. In DNA form, the CDR3 reads TGTGCCAGCAGCCCTTCATACCGGGGGGGTATTGAGCAGTTCTTC.

In this sample, this clonotype turned up many times. J is TRBJ1-5 and V is TRBV18; 9 bases map to TRBD1. CDR1 is KGHSH, CDR2 LQKENI, per germline. The length of the CDR3 is 14 residues. J was trimmed by 3 bases and V by 4 bases; bases with no gene match: 1. CDR3 sequence (DNA): TGTGCCAGCTCACAACAGGGGGCCAATCAGCCCCAGCATTTT. This sequence encodes CASSQQGANQPQHF.

This rearrangement joins TRBV4-1 to TRBJ1-2, with D unclear. The V gene's germline CDR1 is MGHRA and CDR2 YSYEKL. This CDR3 is built from 15 residues. V was trimmed by 1 base and J by 1 base, leaving 10 bases between them. In DNA form, the CDR3 reads TGCGCCAGCAGCCAAGCTTCGGACGGTAACTATGGCTACACCTTC. Protein: CASSQASDGNYGYTF.

This clonotype came up a few times. This chain joins TRBV11-2 and TRBJ1-3; 7 nucleotides align to TRBD1. There are 16 residues in the CDR3. Trimming at V came to 8 bases and at J to 0 bases, leaving 10 bases not matched to a gene. Germline V gene sequence: CDR1 SGHAT, CDR2 FQNNGV. The CDR3 region has the DNA TGTGCCAGCCGGCGGAACAGGGGCTCCTCTGGAAACACCATATATTTT. Amino acids: CASRRNRGSSGNTIYF.

This clonotype is medium-sized within its sample. V usage is TRBV4-2 and J usage is TRBJ1-1; no definite D call. The CDR3 length is 12 residues. Germline V lookup: CDR1 LGHNA, CDR2 YNFKEQ. Trimming took 1 base from V and 5 from J, leaving 5 bases between them. CDR3 nucleotides: TGTGCCAGCAGCCAAGTCGATACTGAAGCTTTCTTT. Encoded protein: CASSQVDTEAFF.